Presented here are 6 T cell receptor beta chains from one specimen sequenced in a study of metastatic and nonmetastatic thyroid tumors (dated by TCRdb to the early 2020s). No treatment had been received by any patient before thyroid surgery. Libraries were built with PCR. TCRdb shows the sequencer as Illumina HiSeq 4000. In-frame beta chains were kept once TCRdb had trimmed the public reads at Q25 with fastp and called clones with MiXCR. The sample table contains 84,000 or so clones; only one count was recorded for around 9.2% of them. Roughly 9% of the sample is held by the ten biggest clonotypes. The sample consisted of blood. These receptors were obtained from a female donor with papillary thyroid cancer or a benign thyroid nodule (not recorded which). Some clones in this sample may be carry-over from other donors' samples.

This clone was observed many times. The genes are TRBV18 and TRBJ1-4; TRBD1 matches 8 bases. From germline, CDR1 is KGHSH and CDR2 LQKENI. The CDR3 consists of 13 residues. V was clipped by 6 bases and J by 8 bases; unmatched bases: 5. The DNA of the CDR3 is TGTGCCAGCTCCGGACAGGGAGGCGAAAAACTGTTTTTT. Amino acid sequence: CASSGQGGEKLFF.

This clone occurred many times. This chain connects TRBV19 to TRBJ1-5; 7 bases are a match to TRBD1. This CDR3 has 15 amino acids. J was trimmed by 1 base and V by 1 base; bases with no gene match: 1. Looked up from germline, CDR1 is LNHDA and CDR2 is SQIVND (reference sequence). CDR3 sequence: CASSIGQGSNQPQHF. In DNA form, the CDR3 reads TGTGCCAGTAGTATAGGACAGGGCAGCAATCAGCCCCAGCATTTT.

This rearrangement joins TRBV7-6 to TRBJ2-3; 8 positions agree with TRBD1. J was trimmed by 2 bases and V by 1 base; bases with no gene match: 8. This CDR3 comprises 17 residues. The germline V gene encodes CDR1 SGHVS and CDR2 FNYEAQ. The CDR3: CASSLDRTGSLTDTQYF. CDR3 sequence (DNA): TGTGCCAGCAGCTTAGACAGGACAGGGTCCCTCACAGATACGCAGTATTTT.

Many counts were recorded for this clone. V usage is TRBV28 and J usage is TRBJ2-7; no definite D call. CDR1 and CDR2 from the germline V gene are MDHEN and SYDVKM. Trimming stripped 3 bases from V and 3 bases from J, with 9 bases between. This CDR3 spans 13 amino acids. The CDR3 DNA sequence: TGTGCCAGCAGTTTCGGCTTGGACTACGAGCAGTACTTC. The encoded protein is CASSFGLDYEQYF.

V is TRBV20-1 and J is TRBJ1-2; D might be TRBD1 (5 bases). V lost 4 bases to trimming and J lost 1 base, with 16 bases between them. The CDR3 covers 15 residues. CDR1 and CDR2 (germline): DFQATT, SNEGSKA (reference sequence). The CDR3 bases are TGCAGTGCTATTAAAGAGGGGCGACATAACTATGGCTACACCTTC. Translating it yields CSAIKEGRHNYGYTF.

V is TRBV5-5 and J is TRBJ2-7; D not resolved. Germline loops: CDR1 SGHKS, CDR2 YYEKEE (reference sequence). The CDR3 is 11 residues long. V lost 0 bases to trimming and J lost 7 bases, with 5 bases between them. Here the CDR3 DNA reads TGTGCCAGCAGCTTGGCGACGGAGCAGTACTTC. Its translation is CASSLATEQYF.